The 16 T cell receptor beta chains reported below all come from one sample, sequenced in a study of T cell repertoires in cytomegalovirus infection. MiXCR, run by TCRdb on the reads, gives a single entry per CDR3 protein. The sample carries roughly 240,000 distinct CDR3 sequences, 6.5% recorded once. The sequenced sample was PBMCs. The receptors were sampled from a human donor in good health (CMV status not recorded). Some clones in this sample may be carry-over from other donors' samples.

This chain joins TRBV29-1 and TRBJ2-7; D is ambiguous. V was pared by 2 bases and J by 1 base, with 9 bases between. Germline V gives CDR1 SQVTM, CDR2 ANQGSEA. The CDR3 has 13 amino acids. The CDR3 here is CSVESDRSYEQYF. The CDR3 DNA is TGCAGCGTTGAAAGCGACCGGTCCTACGAGCAGTACTTC.

This clonotype was recorded many times. The chain recombines TRBV7-2 with TRBJ1-1; no definite D call. The CDR3 spans 12 residues. CDR1 and CDR2 (germline): SGHTA, FQGNSA. Deletions cut 4 bases from V and 8 bases from J, with 11 bases between. CDR3 residues: CASSSLAREAFF. CDR3 DNA sequence: TGTGCCAGCAGCTCCCTGGCCAGGGAAGCTTTCTTT.

This clonotype showed up many times. This chain connects TRBV10-3 to TRBJ2-1; TRBD2 matches 8 bases. This CDR3 is built from 16 residues. The trim removed 6 bases at V and 7 bases at J, leaving 14 bases unmatched. The germline CDR1 and CDR2 sequences are ENHRY and SYGVKD. CDR3 in amino acids: CAIRAEFGGAVNEQFF. The CDR3, as DNA: TGTGCCATCAGGGCCGAGTTCGGGGGGGCAGTAAATGAGCAGTTCTTC.

This clonotype was found many times. The chain combines TRBV28 with TRBJ1-5; 8 bases line up with TRBD1. Germline CDR1 MDHEN, CDR2 SYDVKM. This CDR3 spans 15 amino acids. The V and J ends lost 0 bases and 7 bases, in that order; junction bases with no gene match: 5. This CDR3 is CASSLWDREGQPQHF. The CDR3 DNA sequence: TGTGCCAGCAGTTTATGGGACAGGGAAGGACAGCCCCAGCATTTT.

This clonotype is medium-sized (0.01 to 0.1%). The V call is TRBV7-2, the J call TRBJ1-1; unclear D gene. The CDR3 extends over 13 amino acids. The germline CDR1 and CDR2 sequences are SGHTA and FQGNSA. Deletions cut 1 base from V and 9 bases from J, with 12 bases between. The CDR3 coding sequence is TGTGCCAGCAGCTTAGAGGCGGAAAATAAAGCTTTCTTT. It is translated as CASSLEAENKAFF.

This chain joins TRBV4-1 and TRBJ2-7, with 8 nucleotides matching TRBD2. V was clipped by 6 bases and J by 0 bases; unmatched bases: 13. The CDR3 has 17 residues. Germline V gene sequence: CDR1 MGHRA, CDR2 YSYEKL. The DNA of the CDR3 is TGCGCCAGCAGTCCCAACGGTGGCGGGGGGAGCTCCTACGAGCAGTACTTC. Translated: CASSPNGGGGSSYEQYF.

The sample holds many counts of this clonotype. The V gene is TRBV20-1, the J gene TRBJ2-7, with D hard to call. CDR1 is DFQATT, CDR2 SNEGSKA, per germline (reference sequence). Trimming stripped 7 bases from V and 1 base from J, with 14 bases between. The CDR3 consists of 13 residues. The CDR3 nucleotides read TGCAGTGTTCCGGGTCCTGAGTCCTACGAGCAGTACTTC. Residues: CSVPGPESYEQYF.

This chain's CDR3 is CASSVGLSNTGELFF. CDR3 DNA: TGTGCCAGCAGCGTAGGGCTGTCGAACACCGGGGAGCTGTTTTTT. This chain links TRBV5-4 with TRBJ2-2; D unresolved. Germline values: CDR1 SGHNT, CDR2 YYREEE (reference sequence). The CDR3 consists of 15 residues. Trimming took off 4 bases at V and 0 bases at J, with 10 bases between the two ends.

The V and J genes are TRBV20-1 and TRBJ1-2; D is possibly TRBD1 (6 bases). The V and J ends lost 3 bases and 2 bases respectively, with 7 bases between them. Germline V lookup: CDR1 DFQATT, CDR2 SNEGSKA (reference sequence). This CDR3 is 12 amino acids long. In DNA form, the CDR3 reads TGCAGTGCTAGCACAGGGAACTATGGCTACACCTTC. Amino acids: CSASTGNYGYTF.

This clonotype was counted at least ten times. This chain connects TRBV6-2 or TRBV6-3 to TRBJ1-5, with D unresolved. The CDR3 has 15 residues. Germline V CDR1 and CDR2: MNHEY, SVGEGT. Trimming removed 6 bases from V and 5 bases from J, with 17 bases in between. Here the CDR3 reads CASSRLGSGHQPQHF. DNA of the CDR3: TGTGCCAGCAGCCGACTCGGGTCCGGGCATCAGCCCCAGCATTTT.

This clonotype was counted at least ten times. The CDR3 DNA follows: TGTGCCAGCAGTCGCGACAGGGACTCAGGTGGCTACACCTTC. Residues: CASSRDRDSGGYTF. The gene calls are TRBV12-3 or TRBV12-4 and TRBJ1-2; 7 bases match TRBD1. The CDR3 spans 14 residues. The ends lost 5 bases at V and 7 bases at J; junction bases unmatched: 10.

This clonotype was recorded at least ten times. The chain employs TRBV7-9 and TRBJ1-1; D is unclear. CDR1 and CDR2 from the germline V gene are SEHNR and FQNEAQ (reference sequence). V lost 10 bases and J 2 bases, leaving 14 bases between the germline ends. This CDR3 comprises 13 residues. CDR3 loop: CATALQGNTEAFF. The CDR3 bases are TGTGCCACCGCCTTACAAGGAAACACTGAAGCTTTCTTT. Variable domain in full (rest from reference TRBV7-9 and TRBJ1-1): DTGVSQNPRHKITKRGQNVTFRCDPISEHNRLYWYRQTLGQGPEFLTYFQNEAQLEKSRLLSDRFSAERPKGSFSTLEIQRTEQGDSAMYLCATALQGNTEAFFGQGTRLTVV.

This clonotype was recorded at least ten times. The chain uses TRBV28 and TRBJ1-1, with unresolved D. Trimming cost V 0 bases and J 3 bases, with 8 bases left between them. CDR1 and CDR2 (germline): MDHEN, SYDVKM. CDR3 length: 14 residues. The CDR3 reads CASSLWGRDTEAFF. CDR3 in DNA: TGTGCCAGCAGTTTATGGGGTAGGGACACTGAAGCTTTCTTT.

This clonotype came up many times. Written as DNA, the CDR3 is TGCAGCGCCGCAGGGGGCTATGAGCAGTTCTTC. This codes for CSAAGGYEQFF. This chain connects TRBV29-1 to TRBJ2-1; TRBD1 agrees at 8 bases. Germline V gene lookup returns CDR1 SQVTM and CDR2 ANQGSEA. This CDR3 is built from 11 residues. V shed 7 bases, J shed 8 bases, and the junction held 4 bases outside the gene matches.

This clonotype was detected ten times or more. In DNA form, the CDR3 reads TGTGCCAGCAGTTCCCAGGAGGATACGCAGTATTTT. Its protein product is CASSSQEDTQYF. The J gene is TRBJ2-3, the V gene TRBV6-2 or TRBV6-3; D call uncertain. Germline values: CDR1 MNHEY, CDR2 SVGEGT. This CDR3 region has 12 residues. Deletions cut 4 bases from V and 6 bases from J, with 8 bases between.

This clonotype was seen many times. The V call is TRBV7-2, the J call TRBJ1-5; unclear D gene. Germline V gene data show CDR1 as SGHTA and CDR2 as FQGNSA. Trimming shortened V by 3 bases and J by 3 bases, and 9 bases separated the two germline ends. The CDR3 loop spans 14 amino acids. The CDR3 loop is CASSLSQLNQPQHF. The CDR3 DNA follows: TGTGCCAGCAGCTTGTCACAGCTCAATCAGCCCCAGCATTTT.